This T cell receptor beta chain was captured by sequencing in a study of blood T cell repertoires in COVID-19. Across the whole study: Some COVID-19 samples were acute and others convalescent; all came from the United States, Italy and Spain.

TCRdb's table, derived via immunoSEQ multiplex PCR, lists solely in-frame clones and lacks some. This repertoire shows around 71,000 clones, around nine tenths found once; its top ten account for approximately 1.9%. Between the trimmed V and J ends, which lost 4 bases and 0 bases, there was a span of 10 bases. The germline CDR1 and CDR2 sequences are SGHAT and FQNNGV. The CDR3 runs to 14 residues. The receptor comes from a woman in her sixties or seventies with acute or convalescent COVID-19. The chain is built from TRBV11-2 and TRBJ2-7, with D possibly matching TRBD1 (6 bases). Sequencing was done on a sample of peripheral blood. CDR3 residues: CASSWGPYSYEQYF. The CDR3 DNA follows: TGTGCCAGCAGCTGGGGGCCCTACTCCTACGAGCAGTACTTC.